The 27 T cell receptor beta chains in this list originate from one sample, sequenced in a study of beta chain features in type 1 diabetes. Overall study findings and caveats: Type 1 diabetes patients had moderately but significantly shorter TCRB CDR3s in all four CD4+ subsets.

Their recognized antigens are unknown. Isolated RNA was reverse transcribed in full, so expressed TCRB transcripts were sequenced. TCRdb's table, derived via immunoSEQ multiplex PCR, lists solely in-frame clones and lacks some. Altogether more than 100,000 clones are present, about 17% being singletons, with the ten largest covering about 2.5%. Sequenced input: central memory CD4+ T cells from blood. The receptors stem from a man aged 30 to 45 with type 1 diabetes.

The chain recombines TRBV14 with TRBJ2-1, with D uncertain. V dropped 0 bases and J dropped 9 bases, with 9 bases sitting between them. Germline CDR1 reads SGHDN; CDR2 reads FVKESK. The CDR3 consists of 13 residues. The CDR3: CASSQDQRGEQFF. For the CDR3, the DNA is TGTGCCAGCAGCCAAGATCAGCGAGGTGAGCAGTTCTTC.

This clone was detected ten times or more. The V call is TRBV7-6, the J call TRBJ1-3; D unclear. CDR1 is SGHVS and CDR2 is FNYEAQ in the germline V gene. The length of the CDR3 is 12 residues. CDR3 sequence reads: CGTADSGNTIYF. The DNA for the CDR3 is TGTGGGACGGCAGACTCTGGAAACACCATATATTTT.

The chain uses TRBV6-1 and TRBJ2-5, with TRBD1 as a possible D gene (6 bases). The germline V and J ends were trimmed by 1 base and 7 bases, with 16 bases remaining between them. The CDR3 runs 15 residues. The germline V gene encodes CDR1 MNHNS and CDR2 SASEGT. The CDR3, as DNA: TGTGCCAGCAGTGAAGGGAACAGGGTCCGTGGGACCCAGTACTTC. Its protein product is CASSEGNRVRGTQYF.

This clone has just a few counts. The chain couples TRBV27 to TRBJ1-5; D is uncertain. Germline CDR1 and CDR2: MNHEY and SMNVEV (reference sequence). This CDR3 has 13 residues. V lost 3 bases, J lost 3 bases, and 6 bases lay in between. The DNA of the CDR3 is TGTGCCAGCAGTTTTGAGTACAATCAGCCCCAGCATTTT. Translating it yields CASSFEYNQPQHF.

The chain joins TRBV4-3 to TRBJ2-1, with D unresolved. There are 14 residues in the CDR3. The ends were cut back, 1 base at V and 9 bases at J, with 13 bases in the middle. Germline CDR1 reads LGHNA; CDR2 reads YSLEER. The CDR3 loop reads CASSQGATSREQFF. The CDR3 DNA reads TGCGCCAGCAGCCAAGGGGCCACCTCTCGTGAGCAGTTCTTC.

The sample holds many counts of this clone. CDR3 protein: CASSPLAGGHTGELFF. Written as DNA, the CDR3 is TGTGCCAGCAGCCCCTTAGCGGGGGGACACACCGGGGAGCTGTTTTTT. This chain links TRBV5-4 with TRBJ2-2; 10 nucleotides line up with TRBD2. J lost 3 bases, V lost 4 bases, and 6 bases had no gene match. The CDR3 has 16 residues. Germline V lookup: CDR1 SGHNT, CDR2 YYREEE (reference sequence).

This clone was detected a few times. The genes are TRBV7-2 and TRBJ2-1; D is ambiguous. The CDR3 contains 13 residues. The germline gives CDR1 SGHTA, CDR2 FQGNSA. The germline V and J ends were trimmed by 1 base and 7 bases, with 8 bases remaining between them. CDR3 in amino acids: CASSLGNPNEQFF. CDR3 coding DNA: TGTGCCAGCAGCTTAGGAAACCCGAATGAGCAGTTCTTC.

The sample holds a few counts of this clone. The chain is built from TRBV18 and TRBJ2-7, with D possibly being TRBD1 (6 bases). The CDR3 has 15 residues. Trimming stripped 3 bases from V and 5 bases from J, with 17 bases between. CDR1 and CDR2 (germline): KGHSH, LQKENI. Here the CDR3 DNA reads TGTGCCAGCTCACCGGCCGCAGGGGCGAGGAACGAGCAGTACTTC. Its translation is CASSPAAGARNEQYF.

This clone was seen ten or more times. This chain's CDR3 is CASSYSADSYNEQFF. For the CDR3, the DNA is TGTGCCAGCAGCTATAGCGCTGACTCCTACAATGAGCAGTTCTTC. The chain carries TRBV5-4 and TRBJ2-1; the D gene is possibly TRBD2 (5 bases). CDR1 is SGHNT, CDR2 YYREEE, per germline (reference sequence). Trimming stripped 3 bases from V and 0 bases from J, with 10 bases between. The CDR3 consists of 15 residues.

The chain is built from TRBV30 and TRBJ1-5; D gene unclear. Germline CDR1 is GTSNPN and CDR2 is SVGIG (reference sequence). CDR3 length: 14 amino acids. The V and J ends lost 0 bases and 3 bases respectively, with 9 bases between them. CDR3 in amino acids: CAWSVATVNQPQHF. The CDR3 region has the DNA TGTGCCTGGAGTGTAGCGACGGTCAATCAGCCCCAGCATTTT.

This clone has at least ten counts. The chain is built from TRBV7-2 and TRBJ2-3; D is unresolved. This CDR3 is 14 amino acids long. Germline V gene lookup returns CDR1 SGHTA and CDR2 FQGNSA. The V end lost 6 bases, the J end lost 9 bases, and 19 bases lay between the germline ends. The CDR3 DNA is TGTGCCAGCAGGAACCTTGGGGTAAGGGCCACGCAGTATTTT. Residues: CASRNLGVRATQYF.

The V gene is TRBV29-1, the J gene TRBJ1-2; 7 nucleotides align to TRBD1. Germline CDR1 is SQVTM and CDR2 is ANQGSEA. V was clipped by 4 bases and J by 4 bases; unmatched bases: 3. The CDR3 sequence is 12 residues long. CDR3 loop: CSVVEGAYGYTF. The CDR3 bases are TGCAGCGTTGTTGAGGGGGCCTATGGCTACACCTTC.

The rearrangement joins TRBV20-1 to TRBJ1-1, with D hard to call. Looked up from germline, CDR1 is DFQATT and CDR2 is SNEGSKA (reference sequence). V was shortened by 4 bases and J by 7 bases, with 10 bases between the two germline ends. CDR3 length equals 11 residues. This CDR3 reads CSAKNPGEAFF. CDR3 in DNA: TGCAGTGCTAAAAACCCCGGTGAAGCTTTCTTT.

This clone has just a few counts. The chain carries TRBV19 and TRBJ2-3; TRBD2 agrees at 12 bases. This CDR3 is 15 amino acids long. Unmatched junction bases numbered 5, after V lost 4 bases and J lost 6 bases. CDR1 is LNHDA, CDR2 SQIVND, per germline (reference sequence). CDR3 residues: CASSTGLAGSDTQYF. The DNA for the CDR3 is TGTGCCAGTAGTACCGGACTAGCGGGGTCGGATACGCAGTATTTT.

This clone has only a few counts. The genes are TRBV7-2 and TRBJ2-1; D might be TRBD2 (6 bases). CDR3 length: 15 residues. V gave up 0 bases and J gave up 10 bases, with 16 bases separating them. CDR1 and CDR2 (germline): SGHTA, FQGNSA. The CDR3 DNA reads TGTGCCAGCAGCTTAGCTGTGTCTGGGGGGTCGGAGCAGTTCTTC. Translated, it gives CASSLAVSGGSEQFF.

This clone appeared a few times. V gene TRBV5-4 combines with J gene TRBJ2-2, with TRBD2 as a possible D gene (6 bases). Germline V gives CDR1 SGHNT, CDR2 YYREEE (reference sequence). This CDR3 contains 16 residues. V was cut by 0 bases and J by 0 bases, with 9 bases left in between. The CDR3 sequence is CASSLGGGTNTGELFF. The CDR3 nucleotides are TGTGCCAGCAGCTTGGGGGGAGGTACGAACACCGGGGAGCTGTTTTTT.

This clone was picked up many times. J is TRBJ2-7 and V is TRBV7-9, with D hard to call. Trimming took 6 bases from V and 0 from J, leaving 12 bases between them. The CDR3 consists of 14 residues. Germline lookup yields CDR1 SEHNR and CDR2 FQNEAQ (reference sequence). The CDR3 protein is CASRAWGYSYEQYF. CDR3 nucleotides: TGTGCCAGCAGAGCTTGGGGATACTCCTACGAGCAGTACTTC.

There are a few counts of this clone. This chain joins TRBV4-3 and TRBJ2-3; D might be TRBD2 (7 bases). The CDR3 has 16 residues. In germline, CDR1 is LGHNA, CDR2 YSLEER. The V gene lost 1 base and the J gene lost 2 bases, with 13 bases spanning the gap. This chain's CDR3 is CASSQGAGAATDTQYF. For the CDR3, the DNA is TGCGCCAGCAGCCAAGGGGCGGGGGCGGCCACAGATACGCAGTATTTT.

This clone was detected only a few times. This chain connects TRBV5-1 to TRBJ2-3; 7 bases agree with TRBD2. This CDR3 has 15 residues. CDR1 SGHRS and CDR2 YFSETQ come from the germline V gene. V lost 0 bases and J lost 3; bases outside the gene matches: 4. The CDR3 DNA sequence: TGCGCCAGCAGCTTGGGCCTAGCGGAAACAGATACGCAGTATTTT. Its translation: CASSLGLAETDTQYF.

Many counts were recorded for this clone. CDR3: CASNPDSLYEQYF. DNA for the CDR3: TGTGCCAGCAATCCGGACAGCTTATACGAGCAGTACTTC. The rearrangement uses TRBV6-1 and TRBJ2-7; a weak D match, TRBD1 (6 bases). The germline CDR1 and CDR2 sequences are MNHNS and SASEGT. V was trimmed by 7 bases and J by 4 bases, leaving 14 bases between them. This CDR3 contains 13 residues.

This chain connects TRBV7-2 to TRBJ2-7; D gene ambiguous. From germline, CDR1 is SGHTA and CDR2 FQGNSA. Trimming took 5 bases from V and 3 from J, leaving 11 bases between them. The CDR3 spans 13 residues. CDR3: CASSSQNLYEQYF. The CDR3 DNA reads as TGTGCCAGCAGCAGCCAGAACCTCTACGAGCAGTACTTC.

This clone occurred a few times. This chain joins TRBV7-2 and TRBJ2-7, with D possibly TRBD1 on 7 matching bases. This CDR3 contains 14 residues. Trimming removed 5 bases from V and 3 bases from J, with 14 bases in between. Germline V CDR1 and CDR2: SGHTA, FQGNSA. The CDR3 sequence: CASSQDRDFYEQYF. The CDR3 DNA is TGTGCCAGCAGCCAAGACAGGGACTTCTACGAGCAGTACTTC.

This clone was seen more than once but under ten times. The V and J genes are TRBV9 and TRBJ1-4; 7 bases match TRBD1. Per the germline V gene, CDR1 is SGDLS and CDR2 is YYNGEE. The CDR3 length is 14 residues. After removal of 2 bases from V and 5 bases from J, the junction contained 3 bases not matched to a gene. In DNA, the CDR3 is TGTGCCAGCAGCGTGGGACAGATAAATGAAAAACTGTTTTTT. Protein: CASSVGQINEKLFF.

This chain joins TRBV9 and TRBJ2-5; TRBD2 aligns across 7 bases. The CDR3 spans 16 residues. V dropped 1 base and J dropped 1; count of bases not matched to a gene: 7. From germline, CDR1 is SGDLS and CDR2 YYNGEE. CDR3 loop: CASSVTSGLLQETQYF. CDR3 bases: TGTGCCAGCAGCGTAACCTCGGGACTACTCCAAGAGACCCAGTACTTC.

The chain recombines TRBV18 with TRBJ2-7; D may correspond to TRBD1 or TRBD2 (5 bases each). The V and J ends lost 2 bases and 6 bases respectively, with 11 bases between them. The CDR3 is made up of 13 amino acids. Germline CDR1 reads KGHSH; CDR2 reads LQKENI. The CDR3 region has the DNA TGTGCCAGCTCACCAAGATCAGGGACCGAGCAGTACTTC. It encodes CASSPRSGTEQYF.

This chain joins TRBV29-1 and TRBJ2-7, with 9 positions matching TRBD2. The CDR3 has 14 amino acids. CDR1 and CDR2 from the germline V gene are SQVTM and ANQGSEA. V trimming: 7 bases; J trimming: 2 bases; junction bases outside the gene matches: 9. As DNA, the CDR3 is TGCAGCGGCGCTGTAGCGGGGGCAACCTACGAGCAGTACTTC. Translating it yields CSGAVAGATYEQYF.

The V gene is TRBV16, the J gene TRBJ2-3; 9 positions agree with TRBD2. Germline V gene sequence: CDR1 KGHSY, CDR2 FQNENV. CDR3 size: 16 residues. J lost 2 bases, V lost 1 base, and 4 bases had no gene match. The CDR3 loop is CASSQLAGDLTDTQYF. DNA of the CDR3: TGTGCCAGCAGCCAATTAGCGGGGGACCTCACAGATACGCAGTATTTT. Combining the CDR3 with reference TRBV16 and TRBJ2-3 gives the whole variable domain GEEVAQTPKHLVRGEGQKAKLYCAPIKGHSYVFWYQQVLKNEFKFLISFQNENVFDETGMPKERFSAKCLPNSPCSLEIQATKLEDSAVYFCASSQLAGDLTDTQYFGPGTRLTVL.